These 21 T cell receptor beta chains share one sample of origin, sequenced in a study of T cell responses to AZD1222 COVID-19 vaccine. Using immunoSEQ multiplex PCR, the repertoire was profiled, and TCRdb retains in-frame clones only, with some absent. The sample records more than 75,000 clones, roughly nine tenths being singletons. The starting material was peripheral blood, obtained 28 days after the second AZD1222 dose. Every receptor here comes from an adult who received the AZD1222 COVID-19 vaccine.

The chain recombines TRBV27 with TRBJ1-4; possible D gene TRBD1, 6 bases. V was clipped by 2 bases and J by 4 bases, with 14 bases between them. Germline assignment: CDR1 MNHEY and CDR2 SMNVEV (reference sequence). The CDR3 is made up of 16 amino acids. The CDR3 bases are TGTGCCAGCAGTTTAGGCGGGGGGGGCCGTAATGAAAAACTGTTTTTT. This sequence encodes CASSLGGGGRNEKLFF.

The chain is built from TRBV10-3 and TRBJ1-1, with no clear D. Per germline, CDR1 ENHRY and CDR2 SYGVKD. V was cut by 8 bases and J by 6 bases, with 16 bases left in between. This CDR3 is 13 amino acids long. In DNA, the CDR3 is TGTGCCATCCGAGGGAGGGATAAGGCTGAAGCTTTCTTT. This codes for CAIRGRDKAEAFF.

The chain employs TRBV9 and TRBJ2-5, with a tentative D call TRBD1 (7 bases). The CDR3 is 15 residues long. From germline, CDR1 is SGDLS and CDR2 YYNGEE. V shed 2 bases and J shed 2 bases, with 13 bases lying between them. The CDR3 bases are TGTGCCAGCAGCGTGGCGGGACAGCAACAAGAGACCCAGTACTTC. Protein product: CASSVAGQQQETQYF.

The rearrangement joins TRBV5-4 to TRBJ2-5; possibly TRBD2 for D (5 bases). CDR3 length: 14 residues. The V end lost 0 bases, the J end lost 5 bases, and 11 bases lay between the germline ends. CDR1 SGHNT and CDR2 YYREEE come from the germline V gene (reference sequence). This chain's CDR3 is CASSLGIERETQYF. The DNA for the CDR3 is TGTGCCAGCAGCTTGGGAATTGAGCGGGAGACCCAGTACTTC.

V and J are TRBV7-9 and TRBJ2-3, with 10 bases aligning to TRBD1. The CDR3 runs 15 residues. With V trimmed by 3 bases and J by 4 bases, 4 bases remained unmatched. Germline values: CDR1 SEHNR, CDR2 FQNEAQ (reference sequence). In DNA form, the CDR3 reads TGTGCCAGCAGCTTCGGGACAGGGGCATCAGATACGCAGTATTTT. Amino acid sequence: CASSFGTGASDTQYF. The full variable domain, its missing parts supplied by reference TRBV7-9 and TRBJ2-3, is DTGVSQNPRHKITKRGQNVTFRCDPISEHNRLYWYRQTLGQGPEFLTYFQNEAQLEKSRLLSDRFSAERPKGSFSTLEIQRTEQGDSAMYLCASSFGTGASDTQYFGPGTRLTVL.

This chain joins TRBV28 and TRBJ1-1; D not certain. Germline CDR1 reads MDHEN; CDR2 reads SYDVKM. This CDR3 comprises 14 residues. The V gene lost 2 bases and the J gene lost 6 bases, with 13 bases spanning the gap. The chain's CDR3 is CASSLIGSRAEAFF. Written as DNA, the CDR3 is TGTGCCAGCAGTTTAATCGGATCTCGCGCTGAAGCTTTCTTT.

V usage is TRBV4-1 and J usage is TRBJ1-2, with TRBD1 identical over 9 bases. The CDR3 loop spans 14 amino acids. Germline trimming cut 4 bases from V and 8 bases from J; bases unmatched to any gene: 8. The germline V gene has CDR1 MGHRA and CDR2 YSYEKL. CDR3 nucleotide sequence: TGCGCCAGCAGCCCTTTTACAGGGGGCCAGGGCTACACCTTC. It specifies CASSPFTGGQGYTF.

The CDR3 DNA reads as TGTGCCAGCAGCCCATCTAATTCGAGGGCCGGCGGCTATGGCTACACCTTC. Amino acid sequence: CASSPSNSRAGGYGYTF. V usage is TRBV7-2 and J usage is TRBJ1-2; D remains unclear. Trimming shortened V by 5 bases and J by 4 bases, and 23 bases separated the two germline ends. CDR1 SGHTA and CDR2 FQGNSA come from the germline V gene. This CDR3 has 17 residues.

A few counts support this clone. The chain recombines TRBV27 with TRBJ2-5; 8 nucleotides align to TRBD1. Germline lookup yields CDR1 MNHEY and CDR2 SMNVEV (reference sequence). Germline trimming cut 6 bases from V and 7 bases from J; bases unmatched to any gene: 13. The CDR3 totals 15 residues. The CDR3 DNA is TGTGCCAGCAGCCGGGACAGGTCCCTGCCGCGGACCCAGTACTTC. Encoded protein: CASSRDRSLPRTQYF.

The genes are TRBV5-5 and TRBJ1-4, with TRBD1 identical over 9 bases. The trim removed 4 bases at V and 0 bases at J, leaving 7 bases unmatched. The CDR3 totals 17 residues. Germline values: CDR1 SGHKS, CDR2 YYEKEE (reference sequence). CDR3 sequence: CASSKDRGAATNEKLFF. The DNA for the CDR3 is TGTGCCAGCAGCAAGGACAGGGGTGCCGCAACTAATGAAAAACTGTTTTTT.

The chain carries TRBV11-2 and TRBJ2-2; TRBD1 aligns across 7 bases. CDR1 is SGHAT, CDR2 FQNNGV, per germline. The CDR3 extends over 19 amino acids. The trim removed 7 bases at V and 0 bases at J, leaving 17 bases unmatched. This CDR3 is CASNGRQGIHNSNTGELFF. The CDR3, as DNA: TGTGCCAGCAACGGAAGACAGGGCATACACAACTCGAACACCGGGGAGCTGTTTTTT.

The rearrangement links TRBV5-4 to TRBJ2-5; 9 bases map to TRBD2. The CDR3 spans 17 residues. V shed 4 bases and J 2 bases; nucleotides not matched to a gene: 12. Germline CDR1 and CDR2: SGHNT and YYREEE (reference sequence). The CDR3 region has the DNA TGTGCCAGCAGCCCGCCAAGGGCTAGCGGGACTCAAGAGACCCAGTACTTC. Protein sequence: CASSPPRASGTQETQYF.

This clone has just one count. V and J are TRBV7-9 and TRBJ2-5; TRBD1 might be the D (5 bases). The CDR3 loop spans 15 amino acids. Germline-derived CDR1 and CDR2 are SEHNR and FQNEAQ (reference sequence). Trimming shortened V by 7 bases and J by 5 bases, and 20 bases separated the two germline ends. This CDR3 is CASNPPQGFGETQYF. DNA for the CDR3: TGTGCCAGCAATCCACCGCAGGGATTCGGGGAGACCCAGTACTTC.

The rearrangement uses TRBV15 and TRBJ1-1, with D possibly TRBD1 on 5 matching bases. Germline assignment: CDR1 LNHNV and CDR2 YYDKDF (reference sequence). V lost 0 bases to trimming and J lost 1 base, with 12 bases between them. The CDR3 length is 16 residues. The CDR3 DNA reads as TGTGCCACCAGCAGAGATTTGGGGGTAAAGAACACTGAAGCTTTCTTT. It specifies CATSRDLGVKNTEAFF. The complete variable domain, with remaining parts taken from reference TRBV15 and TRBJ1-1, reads DAMVIQNPRYQVTQFGKPVTLSCSQTLNHNVMYWYQQKSSQAPKLLFHYYDKDFNNEADTPDNFQSRRPNTSFCFLDIRSPGLGDTAMYLCATSRDLGVKNTEAFFGQGTRLTVV.

The CDR3 loop is CASSLDWGKEQYF. CDR3 DNA: TGCGCCAGCAGCTTGGATTGGGGAAAAGAGCAGTACTTC. This rearrangement joins TRBV5-1 to TRBJ2-7; D not resolved. This CDR3 is 13 amino acids long. V was shortened by 0 bases and J by 7 bases, with 11 bases between the two germline ends. Germline V CDR1 and CDR2: SGHRS, YFSETQ.

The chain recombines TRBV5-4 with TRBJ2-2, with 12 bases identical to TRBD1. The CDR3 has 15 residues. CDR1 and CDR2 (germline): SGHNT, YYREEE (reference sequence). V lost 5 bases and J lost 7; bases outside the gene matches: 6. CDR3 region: CASRGQGALNGELFF. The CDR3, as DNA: TGTGCCAGCAGGGGACAGGGGGCGTTAAACGGGGAGCTGTTTTTT.

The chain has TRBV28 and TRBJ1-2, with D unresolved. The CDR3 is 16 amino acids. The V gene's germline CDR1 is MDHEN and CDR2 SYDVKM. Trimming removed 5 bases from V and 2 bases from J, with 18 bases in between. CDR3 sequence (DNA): TGTGCCAGCAGTCCGTACCTAGGACGGCTGAACTATGGCTACACCTTC. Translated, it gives CASSPYLGRLNYGYTF.

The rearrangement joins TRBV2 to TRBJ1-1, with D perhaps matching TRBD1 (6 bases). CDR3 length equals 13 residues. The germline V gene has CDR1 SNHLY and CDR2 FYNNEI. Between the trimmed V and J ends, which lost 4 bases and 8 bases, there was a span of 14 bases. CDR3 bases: TGTGCCAGCAGTGGAGGACCGGGGACAGAAGCTTTCTTT. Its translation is CASSGGPGTEAFF.

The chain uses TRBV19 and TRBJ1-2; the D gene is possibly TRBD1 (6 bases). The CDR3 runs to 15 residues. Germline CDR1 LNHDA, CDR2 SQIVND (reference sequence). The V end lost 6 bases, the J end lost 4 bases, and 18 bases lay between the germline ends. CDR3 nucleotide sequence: TGTGCCAGTAGCCTCGGGCAGGGGTCCATCTATGGCTACACCTTC. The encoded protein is CASSLGQGSIYGYTF.

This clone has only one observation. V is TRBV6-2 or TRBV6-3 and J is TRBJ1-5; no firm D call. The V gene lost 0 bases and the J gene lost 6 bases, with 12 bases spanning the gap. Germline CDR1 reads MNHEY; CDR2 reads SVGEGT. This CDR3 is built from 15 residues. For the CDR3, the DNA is TGTGCCAGCAGTTACTCCACTGGGGTGGGTCAGCCCCAGCATTTT. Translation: CASSYSTGVGQPQHF.

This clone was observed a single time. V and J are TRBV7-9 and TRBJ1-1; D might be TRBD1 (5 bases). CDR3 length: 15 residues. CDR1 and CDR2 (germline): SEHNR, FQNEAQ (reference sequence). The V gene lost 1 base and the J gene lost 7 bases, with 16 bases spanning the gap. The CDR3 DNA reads TGTGCCAGCAGCTTAGGGTTTGACAGAATAGTTGAAGCTTTCTTT. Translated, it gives CASSLGFDRIVEAFF.